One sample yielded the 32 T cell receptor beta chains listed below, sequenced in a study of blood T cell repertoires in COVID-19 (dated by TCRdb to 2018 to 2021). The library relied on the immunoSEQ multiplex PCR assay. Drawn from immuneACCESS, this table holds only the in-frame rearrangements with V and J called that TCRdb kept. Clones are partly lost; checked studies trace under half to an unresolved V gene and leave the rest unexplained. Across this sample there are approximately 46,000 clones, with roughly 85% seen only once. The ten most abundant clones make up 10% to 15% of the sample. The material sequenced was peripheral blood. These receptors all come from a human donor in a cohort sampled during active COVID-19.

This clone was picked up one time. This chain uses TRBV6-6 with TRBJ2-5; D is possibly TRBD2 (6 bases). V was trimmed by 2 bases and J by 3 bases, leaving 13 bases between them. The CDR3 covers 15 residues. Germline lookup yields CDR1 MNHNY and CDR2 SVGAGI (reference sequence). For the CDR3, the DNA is TGTGCCAGCAGTTACGTTTACGGAGGGAAAGAGACCCAGTACTTC. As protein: CASSYVYGGKETQYF.

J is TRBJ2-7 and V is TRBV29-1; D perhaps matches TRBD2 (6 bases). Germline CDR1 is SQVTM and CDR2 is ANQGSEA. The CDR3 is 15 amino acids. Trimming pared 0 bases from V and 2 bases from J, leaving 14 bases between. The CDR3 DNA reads TGCAGCGTTGAAGACCCCCAGGCGGGGACCTACGAGCAGTACTTC. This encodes CSVEDPQAGTYEQYF.

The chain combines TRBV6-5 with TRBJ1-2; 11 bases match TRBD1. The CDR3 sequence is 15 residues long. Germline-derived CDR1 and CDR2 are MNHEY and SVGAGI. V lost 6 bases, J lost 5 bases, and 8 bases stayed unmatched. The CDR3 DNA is TGTGCCAGCAGCCGTGGGACAGGGGGATTGTATGGCTACACCTTC. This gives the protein CASSRGTGGLYGYTF.

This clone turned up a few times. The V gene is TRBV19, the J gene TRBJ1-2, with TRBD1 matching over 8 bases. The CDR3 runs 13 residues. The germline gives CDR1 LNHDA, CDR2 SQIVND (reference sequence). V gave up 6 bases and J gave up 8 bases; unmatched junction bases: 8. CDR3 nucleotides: TGTGCCAGTAGGCCGCAGGGGGCGAGAGGCTACACCTTC. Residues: CASRPQGARGYTF.

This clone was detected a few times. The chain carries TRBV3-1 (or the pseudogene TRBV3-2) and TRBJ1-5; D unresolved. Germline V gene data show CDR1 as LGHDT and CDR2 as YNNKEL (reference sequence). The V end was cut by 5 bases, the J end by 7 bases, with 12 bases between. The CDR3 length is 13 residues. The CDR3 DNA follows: TGTGCCAGCAGCTCACTTCCTAACCAGCCCCAGCATTTT. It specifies CASSSLPNQPQHF.

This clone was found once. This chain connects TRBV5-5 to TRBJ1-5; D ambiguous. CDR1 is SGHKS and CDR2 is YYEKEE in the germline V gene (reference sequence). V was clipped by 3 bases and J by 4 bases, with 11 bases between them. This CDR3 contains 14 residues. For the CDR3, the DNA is TGTGCCAGCAGCTCGAATTCGGGGAATCAGCCCCAGCATTTT. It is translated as CASSSNSGNQPQHF.

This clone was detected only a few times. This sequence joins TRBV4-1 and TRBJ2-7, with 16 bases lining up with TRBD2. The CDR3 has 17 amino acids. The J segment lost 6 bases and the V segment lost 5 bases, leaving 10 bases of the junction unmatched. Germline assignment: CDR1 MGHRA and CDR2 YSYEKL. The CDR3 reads CASSSGLAGGPMGEQYF. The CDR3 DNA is TGCGCCAGCAGCTCGGGACTAGCGGGGGGGCCTATGGGCGAGCAGTACTTC.

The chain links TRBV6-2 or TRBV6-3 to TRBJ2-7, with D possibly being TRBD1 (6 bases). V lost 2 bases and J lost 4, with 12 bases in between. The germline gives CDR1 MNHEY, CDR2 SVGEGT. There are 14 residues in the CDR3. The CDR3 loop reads CASSYPTGQYEQYF. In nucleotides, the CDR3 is TGTGCCAGCAGTTACCCGACAGGTCAGTACGAGCAGTACTTC.

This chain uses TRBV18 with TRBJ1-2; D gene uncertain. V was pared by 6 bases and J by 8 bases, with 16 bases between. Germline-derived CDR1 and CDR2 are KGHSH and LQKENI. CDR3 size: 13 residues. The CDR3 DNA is TGTGCCAGCTCCCCCTCAGAAATCTGGGGCTACACCTTC. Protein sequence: CASSPSEIWGYTF.

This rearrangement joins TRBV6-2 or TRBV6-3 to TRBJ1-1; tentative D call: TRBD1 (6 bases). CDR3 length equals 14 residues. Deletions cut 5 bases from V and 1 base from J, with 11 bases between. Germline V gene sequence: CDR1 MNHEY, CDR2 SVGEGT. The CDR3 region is CASSDPQGNTEAFF. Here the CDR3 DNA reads TGTGCCAGCAGTGACCCACAGGGGAACACTGAAGCTTTCTTT.

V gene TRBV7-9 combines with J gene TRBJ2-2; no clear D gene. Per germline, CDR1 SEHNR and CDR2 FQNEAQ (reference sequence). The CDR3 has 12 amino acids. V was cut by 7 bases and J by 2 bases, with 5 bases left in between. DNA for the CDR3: TGTGCCAGCACACAAAACACCGGGGAGCTGTTTTTT. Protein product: CASTQNTGELFF.

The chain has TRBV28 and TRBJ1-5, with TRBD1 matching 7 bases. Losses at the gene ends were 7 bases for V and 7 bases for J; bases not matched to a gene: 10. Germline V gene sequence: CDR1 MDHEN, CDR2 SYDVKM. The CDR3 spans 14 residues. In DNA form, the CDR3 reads TGTGCCAGCAACGAACAGGGGAGTATGCAGCCCCAGCATTTT. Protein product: CASNEQGSMQPQHF.

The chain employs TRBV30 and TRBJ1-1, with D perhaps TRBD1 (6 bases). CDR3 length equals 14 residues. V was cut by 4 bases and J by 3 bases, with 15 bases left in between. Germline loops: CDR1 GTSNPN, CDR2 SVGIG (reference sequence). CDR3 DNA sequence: TGTGCCTGGAAACTGACAGGAACGTACACTGAAGCTTTCTTT. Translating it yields CAWKLTGTYTEAFF.

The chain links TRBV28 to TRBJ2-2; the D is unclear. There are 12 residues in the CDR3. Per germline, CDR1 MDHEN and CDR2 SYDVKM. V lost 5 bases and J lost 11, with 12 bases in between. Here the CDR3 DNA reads TGTGCCAGCAGTCCGCCGGGTAAAGAGCTGTTTTTT. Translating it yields CASSPPGKELFF. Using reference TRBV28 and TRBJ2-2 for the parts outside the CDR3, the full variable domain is DVKVTQSSRYLVKRTGEKVFLECVQDMDHENMFWYRQDPGLGLRLIYFSYDVKMKEKGDIPEGYSVSREKKERFSLILESASTNQTSMYLCASSPPGKELFFGEGSRLTVL.

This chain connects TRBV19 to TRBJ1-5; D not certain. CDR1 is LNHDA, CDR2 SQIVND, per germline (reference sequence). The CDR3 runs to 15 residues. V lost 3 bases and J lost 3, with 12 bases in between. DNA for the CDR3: TGTGCCAGTAGTATGGTTGCAGGACTCAATCAGCCCCAGCATTTT. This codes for CASSMVAGLNQPQHF. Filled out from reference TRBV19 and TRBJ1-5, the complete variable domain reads DGGITQSPKYLFRKEGQNVTLSCEQNLNHDAMYWYRQDPGQGLRLIYYSQIVNDFQKGDIAEGYSVSREKKESFPLTVTSAQKNPTAFYLCASSMVAGLNQPQHFGDGTRLSIL.

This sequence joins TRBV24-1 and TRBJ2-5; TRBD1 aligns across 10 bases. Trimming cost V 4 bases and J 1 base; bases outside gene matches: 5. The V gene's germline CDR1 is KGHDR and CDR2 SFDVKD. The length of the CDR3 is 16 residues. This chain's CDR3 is CATSERTGGSQETQYF. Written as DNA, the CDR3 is TGTGCCACCAGTGAACGGACAGGGGGAAGCCAAGAGACCCAGTACTTC.

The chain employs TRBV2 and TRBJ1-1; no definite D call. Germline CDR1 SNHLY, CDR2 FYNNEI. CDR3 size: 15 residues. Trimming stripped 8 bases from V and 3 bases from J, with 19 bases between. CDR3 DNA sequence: TGTGCCAGCCATAATTCGGTACAGCCATACACTGAAGCTTTCTTT. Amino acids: CASHNSVQPYTEAFF.

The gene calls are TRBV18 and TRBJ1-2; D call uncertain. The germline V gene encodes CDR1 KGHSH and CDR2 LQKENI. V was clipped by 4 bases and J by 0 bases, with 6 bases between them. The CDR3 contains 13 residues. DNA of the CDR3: TGTGCCAGCTCACGCGGATCTAACTATGGCTACACCTTC. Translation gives CASSRGSNYGYTF.

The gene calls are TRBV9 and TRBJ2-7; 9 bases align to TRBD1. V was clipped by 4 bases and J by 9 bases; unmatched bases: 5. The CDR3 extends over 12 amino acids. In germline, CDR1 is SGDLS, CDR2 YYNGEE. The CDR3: CASSPLDRGQYF. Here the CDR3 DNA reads TGTGCCAGCAGCCCTTTGGACAGGGGGCAGTACTTC.

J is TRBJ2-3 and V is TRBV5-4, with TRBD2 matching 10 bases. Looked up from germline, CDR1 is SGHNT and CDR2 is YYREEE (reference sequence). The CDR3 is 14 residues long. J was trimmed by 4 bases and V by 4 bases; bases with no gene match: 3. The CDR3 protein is CASSRAGGADTQYF. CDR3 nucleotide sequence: TGTGCCAGCAGCCGAGCGGGGGGGGCAGATACGCAGTATTTT.

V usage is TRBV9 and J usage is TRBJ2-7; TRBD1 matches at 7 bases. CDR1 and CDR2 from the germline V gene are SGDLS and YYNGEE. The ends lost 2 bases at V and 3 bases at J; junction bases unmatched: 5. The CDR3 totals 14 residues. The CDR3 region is CASSVGTASYEQYF. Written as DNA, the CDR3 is TGTGCCAGCAGCGTCGGGACAGCAAGCTACGAGCAGTACTTC.

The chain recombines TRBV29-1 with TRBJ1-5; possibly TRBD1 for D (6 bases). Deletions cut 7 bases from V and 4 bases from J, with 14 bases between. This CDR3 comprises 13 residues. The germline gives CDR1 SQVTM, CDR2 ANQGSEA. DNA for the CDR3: TGCAGCGGGTCGGGGGGGGCAAATCAGCCCCAGCATTTT. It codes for CSGSGGANQPQHF. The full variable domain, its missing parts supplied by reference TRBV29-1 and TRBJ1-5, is SAVISQKPSRDICQRGTSLTIQCQVDSQVTMMFWYRQQPGQSLTLIATANQGSEATYESGFVIDKFPISRPNLTFSTLTVSNMSPEDSSIYLCSGSGGANQPQHFGDGTRLSIL.

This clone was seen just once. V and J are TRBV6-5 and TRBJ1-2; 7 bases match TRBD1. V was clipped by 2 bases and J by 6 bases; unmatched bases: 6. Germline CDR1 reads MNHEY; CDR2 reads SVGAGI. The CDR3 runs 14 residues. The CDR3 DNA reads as TGTGCCAGCAGTTACACGACAGGGCGGAATGGCTACACCTTC. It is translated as CASSYTTGRNGYTF.

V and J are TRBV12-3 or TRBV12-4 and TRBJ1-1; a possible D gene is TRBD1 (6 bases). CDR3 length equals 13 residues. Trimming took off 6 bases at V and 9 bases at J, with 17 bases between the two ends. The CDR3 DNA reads TGTGCCAGCAGGTTCGTCGCTCAGGGGAAAGCTTTCTTT. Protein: CASRFVAQGKAFF.

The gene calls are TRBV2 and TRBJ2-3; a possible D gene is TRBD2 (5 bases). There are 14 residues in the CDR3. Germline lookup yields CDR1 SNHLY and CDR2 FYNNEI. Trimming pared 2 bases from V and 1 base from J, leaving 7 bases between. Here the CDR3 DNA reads TGTGCCAGCAGTGAATTGCGGGGCACAGATACGCAGTATTTT. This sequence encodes CASSELRGTDTQYF.

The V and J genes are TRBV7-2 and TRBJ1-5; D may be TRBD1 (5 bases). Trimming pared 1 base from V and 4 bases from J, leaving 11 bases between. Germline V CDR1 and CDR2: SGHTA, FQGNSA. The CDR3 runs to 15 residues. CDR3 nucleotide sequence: TGTGCCAGCAGCTTAGAGGAGGGGCCAAATCAGCCCCAGCATTTT. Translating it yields CASSLEEGPNQPQHF.

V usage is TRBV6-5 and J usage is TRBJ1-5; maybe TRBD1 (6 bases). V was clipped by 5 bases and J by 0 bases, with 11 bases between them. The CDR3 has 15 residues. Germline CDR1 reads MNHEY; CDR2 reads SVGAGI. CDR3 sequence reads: CASSPTGPSNQPQHF. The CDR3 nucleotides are TGTGCCAGCAGTCCGACAGGCCCTAGCAATCAGCCCCAGCATTTT.

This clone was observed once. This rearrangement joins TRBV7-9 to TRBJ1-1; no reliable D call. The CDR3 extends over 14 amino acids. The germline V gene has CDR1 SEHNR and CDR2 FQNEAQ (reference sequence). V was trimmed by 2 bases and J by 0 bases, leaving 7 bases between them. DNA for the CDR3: TGTGCCAGCAGCTTAATGTCGGTGAACACTGAAGCTTTCTTT. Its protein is CASSLMSVNTEAFF.

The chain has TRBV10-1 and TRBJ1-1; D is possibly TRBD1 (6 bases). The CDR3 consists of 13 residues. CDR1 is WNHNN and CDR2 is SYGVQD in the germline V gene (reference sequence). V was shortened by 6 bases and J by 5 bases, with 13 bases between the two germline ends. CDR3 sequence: CASRQGSGTEAFF. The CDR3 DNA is TGCGCCAGCAGACAGGGTTCGGGGACTGAAGCTTTCTTT.

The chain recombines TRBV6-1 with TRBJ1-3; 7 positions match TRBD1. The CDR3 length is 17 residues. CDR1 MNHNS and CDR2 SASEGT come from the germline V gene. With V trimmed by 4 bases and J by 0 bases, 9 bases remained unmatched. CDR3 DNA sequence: TGTGCCAGCAGTGTCAGGGGGTTACAGAGCTCTGGAAACACCATATATTTT. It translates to CASSVRGLQSSGNTIYF.

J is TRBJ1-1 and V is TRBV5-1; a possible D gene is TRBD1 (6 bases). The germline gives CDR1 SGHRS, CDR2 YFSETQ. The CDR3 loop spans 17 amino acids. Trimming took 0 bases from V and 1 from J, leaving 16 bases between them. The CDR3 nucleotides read TGCGCCAGCAGCTTGGCCCTCGGTAACAGGGCGAACACTGAAGCTTTCTTT. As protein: CASSLALGNRANTEAFF.

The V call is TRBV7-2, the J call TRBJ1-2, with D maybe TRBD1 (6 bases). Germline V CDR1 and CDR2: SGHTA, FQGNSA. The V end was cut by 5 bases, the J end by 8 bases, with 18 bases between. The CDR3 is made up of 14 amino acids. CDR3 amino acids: CASSLGQIGWGYTF. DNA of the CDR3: TGTGCCAGCAGCCTAGGACAGATTGGATGGGGCTACACCTTC. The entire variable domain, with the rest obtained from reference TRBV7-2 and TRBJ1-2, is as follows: GAGVSQSPSNKVTEKGKDVELRCDPISGHTALYWYRQSLGQGLEFLIYFQGNSAPDKSGLPSDRFSAERTGGSVSTLTIQRTQQEDSAVYLCASSLGQIGWGYTFGSGTRLTVV.